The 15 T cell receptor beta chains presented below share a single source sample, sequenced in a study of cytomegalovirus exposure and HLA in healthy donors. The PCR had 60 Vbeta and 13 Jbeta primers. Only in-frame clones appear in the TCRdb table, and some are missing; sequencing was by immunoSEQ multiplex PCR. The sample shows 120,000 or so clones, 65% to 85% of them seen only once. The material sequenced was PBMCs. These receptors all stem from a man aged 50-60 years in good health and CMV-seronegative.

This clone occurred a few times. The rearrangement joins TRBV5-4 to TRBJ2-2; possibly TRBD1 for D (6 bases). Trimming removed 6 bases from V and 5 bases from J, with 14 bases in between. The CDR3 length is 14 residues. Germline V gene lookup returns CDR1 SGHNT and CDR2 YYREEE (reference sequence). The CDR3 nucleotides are TGTGCCAGCACCGAATCCACAGGGACCGGGGAGCTGTTTTTT. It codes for CASTESTGTGELFF. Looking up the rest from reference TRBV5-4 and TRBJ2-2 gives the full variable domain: ETGVTQSPTHLIKTRGQQVTLRCSSQSGHNTVSWYQQALGQGPQFIFQYYREEENGRGNFPPRFSGLQFPNYSSELNVNALELDDSALYLCASTESTGTGELFFGEGSRLTVL.

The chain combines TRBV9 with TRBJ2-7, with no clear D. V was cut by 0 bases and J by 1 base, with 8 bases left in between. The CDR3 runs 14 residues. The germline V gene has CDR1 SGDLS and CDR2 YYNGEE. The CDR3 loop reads CASSVGPLSYEQYF. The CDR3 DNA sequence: TGTGCCAGCAGCGTAGGCCCACTGTCCTACGAGCAGTACTTC.

CDR3 region: CASSQVTSGAGTDTQYF. Written as DNA, the CDR3 is TGTGCCAGCAGCCAAGTCACTAGCGGGGCTGGGACAGATACGCAGTATTTT. The genes are TRBV4-2 and TRBJ2-3; TRBD2 matches at 10 bases. The J segment lost 3 bases and the V segment lost 1 base, leaving 7 bases of the junction unmatched. CDR3 length: 17 amino acids. From germline, CDR1 is LGHNA and CDR2 YNFKEQ.

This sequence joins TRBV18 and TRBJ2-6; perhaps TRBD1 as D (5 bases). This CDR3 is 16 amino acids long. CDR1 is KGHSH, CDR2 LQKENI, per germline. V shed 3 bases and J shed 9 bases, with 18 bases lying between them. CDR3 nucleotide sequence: TGTGCCAGCTCACCCCAGGGTTTGGGTGTCGGCAACGTCCTGACTTTC. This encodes CASSPQGLGVGNVLTF. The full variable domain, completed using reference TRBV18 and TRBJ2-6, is NAGVMQNPRHLVRRRGQEARLRCSPMKGHSHVYWYRQLPEEGLKFMVYLQKENIIDESGMPKERFSAEFPKEGPSILRIQQVVRGDSAAYFCASSPQGLGVGNVLTFGAGSRLTVL.

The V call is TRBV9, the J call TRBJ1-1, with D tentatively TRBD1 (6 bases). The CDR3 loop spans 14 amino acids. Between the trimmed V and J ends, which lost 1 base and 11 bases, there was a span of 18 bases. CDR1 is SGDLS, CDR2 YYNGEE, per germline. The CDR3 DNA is TGTGCCAGCAGCGTATCTTCGGGGGGCCCAGCGGCTTTCTTT. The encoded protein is CASSVSSGGPAAFF.

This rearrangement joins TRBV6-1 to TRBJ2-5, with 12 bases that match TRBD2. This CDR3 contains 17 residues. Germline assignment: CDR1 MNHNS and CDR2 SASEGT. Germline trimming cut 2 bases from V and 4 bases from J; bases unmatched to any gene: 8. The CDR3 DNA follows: TGTGCCAGCAGTGAAAGTCGACTAGCGGGGGTACCAGAGACCCAGTACTTC. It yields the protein CASSESRLAGVPETQYF.

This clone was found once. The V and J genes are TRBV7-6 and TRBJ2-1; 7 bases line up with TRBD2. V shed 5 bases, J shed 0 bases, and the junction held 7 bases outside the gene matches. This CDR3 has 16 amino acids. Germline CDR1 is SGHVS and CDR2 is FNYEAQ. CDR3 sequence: CASSLSGASSYNEQFF. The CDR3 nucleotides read TGTGCCAGCAGCCTCAGCGGGGCGAGCTCCTACAATGAGCAGTTCTTC.

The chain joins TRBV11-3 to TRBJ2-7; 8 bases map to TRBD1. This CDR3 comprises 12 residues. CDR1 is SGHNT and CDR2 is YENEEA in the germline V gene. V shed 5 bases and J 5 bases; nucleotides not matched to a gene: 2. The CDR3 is CASSQTGDEQYF. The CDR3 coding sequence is TGTGCCAGCAGCCAGACAGGGGACGAGCAGTACTTC.

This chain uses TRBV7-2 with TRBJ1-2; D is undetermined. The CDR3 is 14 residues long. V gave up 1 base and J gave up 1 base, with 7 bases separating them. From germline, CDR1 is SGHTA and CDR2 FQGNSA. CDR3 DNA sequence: TGTGCCAGCAGCTTAGGTAGCGTTAACTATGGCTACACCTTC. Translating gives CASSLGSVNYGYTF.

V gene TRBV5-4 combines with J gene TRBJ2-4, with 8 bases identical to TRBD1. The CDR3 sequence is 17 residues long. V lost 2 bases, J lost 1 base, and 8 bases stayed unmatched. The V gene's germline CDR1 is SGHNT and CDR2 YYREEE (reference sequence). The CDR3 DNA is TGTGCCAGCAGCTTAGGGCAGGGGGCACGGGCCAAAAACATTCAGTACTTC. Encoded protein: CASSLGQGARAKNIQYF.

Written as DNA, the CDR3 is TGTGCCAGCAGAGGGCCATGGGAGGGCCATTCACCCCTCCACTTT. This translates into CASRGPWEGHSPLHF. V and J are TRBV7-9 and TRBJ1-6, with no clear D. CDR1 and CDR2 (germline): SEHNR, FQNEAQ (reference sequence). This CDR3 spans 15 amino acids. V was trimmed by 6 bases and J by 8 bases, leaving 17 bases between them.

CDR3 loop: CASSLGTGVTYEQYF. CDR3 bases: TGTGCCAGCAGTTTGGGGACAGGGGTCACCTACGAGCAGTACTTC. V usage is TRBV6-1 and J usage is TRBJ2-7; 10 nucleotides agree with TRBD1. CDR1 and CDR2 (germline): MNHNS, SASEGT. CDR3 size: 15 residues. The junction had 6 bases not matched to a gene; V was cut back by 5 bases and J by 2 bases.

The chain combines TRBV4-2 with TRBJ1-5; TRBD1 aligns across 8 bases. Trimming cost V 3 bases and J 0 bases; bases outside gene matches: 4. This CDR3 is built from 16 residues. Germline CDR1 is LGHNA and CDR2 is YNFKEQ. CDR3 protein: CASSHGDRGSNQPQHF. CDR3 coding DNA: TGTGCCAGCAGCCATGGAGACAGGGGTAGCAATCAGCCCCAGCATTTT.

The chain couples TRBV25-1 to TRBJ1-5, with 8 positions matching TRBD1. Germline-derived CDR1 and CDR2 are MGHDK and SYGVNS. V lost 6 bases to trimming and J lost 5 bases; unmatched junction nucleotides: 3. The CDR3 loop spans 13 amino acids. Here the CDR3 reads CASRQTGDQPQHF. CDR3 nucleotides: TGTGCCAGCAGACAGACAGGGGATCAGCCCCAGCATTTT.

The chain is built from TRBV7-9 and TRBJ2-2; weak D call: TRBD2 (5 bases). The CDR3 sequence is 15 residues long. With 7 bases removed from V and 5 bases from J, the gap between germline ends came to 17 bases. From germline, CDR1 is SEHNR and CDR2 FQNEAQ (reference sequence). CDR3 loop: CASTLDYRRTGELFF. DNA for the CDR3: TGTGCCAGCACCCTAGACTACCGAAGGACCGGGGAGCTGTTTTTT.